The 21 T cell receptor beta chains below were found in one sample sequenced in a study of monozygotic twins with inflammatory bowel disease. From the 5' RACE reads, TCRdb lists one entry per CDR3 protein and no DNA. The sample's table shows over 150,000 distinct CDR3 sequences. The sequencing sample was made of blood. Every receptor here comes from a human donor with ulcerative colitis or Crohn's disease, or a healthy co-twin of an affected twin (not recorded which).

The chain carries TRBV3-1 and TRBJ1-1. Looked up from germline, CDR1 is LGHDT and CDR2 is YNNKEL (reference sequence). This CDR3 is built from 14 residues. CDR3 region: CASSQTGQATEAFF.

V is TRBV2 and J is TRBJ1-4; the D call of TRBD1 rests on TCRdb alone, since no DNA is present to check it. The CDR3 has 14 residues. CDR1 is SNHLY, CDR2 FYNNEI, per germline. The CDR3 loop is CASSRNRGTEKLFF. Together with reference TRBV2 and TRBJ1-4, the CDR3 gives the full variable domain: EPEVTQTPSHQVTQMGQEVILRCVPISNHLYFYWYRQILGQKVEFLVSFYNNEISEKSEIFDDQFSVERPDGSNFTLKIRSTKLEDSAMYFCASSRNRGTEKLFFGSGTQLSVL.

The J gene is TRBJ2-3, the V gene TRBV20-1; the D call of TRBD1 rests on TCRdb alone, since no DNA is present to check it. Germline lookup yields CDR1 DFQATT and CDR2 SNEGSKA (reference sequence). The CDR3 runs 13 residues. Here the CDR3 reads CSARGDRTDTQYF.

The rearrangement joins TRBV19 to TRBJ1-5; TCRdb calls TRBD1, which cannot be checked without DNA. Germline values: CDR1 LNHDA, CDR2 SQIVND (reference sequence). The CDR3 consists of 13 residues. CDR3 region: CASSGGLGQPQHF.

CDR3 residues: CASSLSSANTGELFF. This chain links TRBV28 with TRBJ2-2. This CDR3 has 15 residues. Germline loops: CDR1 MDHEN, CDR2 SYDVKM.

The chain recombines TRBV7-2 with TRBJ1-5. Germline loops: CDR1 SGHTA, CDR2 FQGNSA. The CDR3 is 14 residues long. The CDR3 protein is CASSLFGVNQPQHF.

CDR3 protein: CSARSPTLSEQYF. This chain joins TRBV20-1 and TRBJ2-7. Germline V gene data show CDR1 as DFQATT and CDR2 as SNEGSKA (reference sequence). This CDR3 has 13 amino acids.

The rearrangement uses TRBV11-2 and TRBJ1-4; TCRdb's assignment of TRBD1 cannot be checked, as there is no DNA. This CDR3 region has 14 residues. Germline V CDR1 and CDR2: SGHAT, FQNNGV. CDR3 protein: CASSEPGHWEKLFF.

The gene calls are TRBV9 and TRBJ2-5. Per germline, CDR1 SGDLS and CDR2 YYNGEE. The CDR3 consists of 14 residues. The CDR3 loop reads CASSSETAWKTQYF.

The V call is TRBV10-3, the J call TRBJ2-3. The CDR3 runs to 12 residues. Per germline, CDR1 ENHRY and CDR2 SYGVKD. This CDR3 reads CAISSVTDTQYF.

The CDR3: CASSSRQETLYGYTF. J is TRBJ1-2 and V is TRBV7-8; the D gene TCRdb calls, TRBD1, cannot be checked with no DNA. The CDR3 is 15 amino acids. Germline CDR1 SGHVS, CDR2 FQNEAQ.

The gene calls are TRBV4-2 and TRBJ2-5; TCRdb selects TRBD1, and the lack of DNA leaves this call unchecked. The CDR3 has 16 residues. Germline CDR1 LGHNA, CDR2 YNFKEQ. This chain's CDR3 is CASSRGGPEIQETQYF.

The CDR3 loop is CASSPHPGTSWGTGELFF. The chain recombines TRBV5-6 with TRBJ2-2; TCRdb picks TRBD2, but there is no DNA to check that call. The CDR3 contains 18 residues. From germline, CDR1 is SGHDT and CDR2 YYEEEE.

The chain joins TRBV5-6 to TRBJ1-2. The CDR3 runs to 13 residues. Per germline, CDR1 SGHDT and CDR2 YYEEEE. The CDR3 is CASSFGRHDGYTF.

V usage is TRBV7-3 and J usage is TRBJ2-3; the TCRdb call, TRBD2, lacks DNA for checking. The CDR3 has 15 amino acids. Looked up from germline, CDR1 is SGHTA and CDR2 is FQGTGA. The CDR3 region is CASSLMRDSAYTQYF.

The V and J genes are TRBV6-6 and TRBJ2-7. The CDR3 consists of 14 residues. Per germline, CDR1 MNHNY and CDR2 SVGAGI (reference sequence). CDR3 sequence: CASSYHGSSYEQYF.

CDR3 sequence: CSASLGVKDTEAFF. The chain couples TRBV20-1 to TRBJ1-1; no DNA is available, so the TRBD1 call from TCRdb remains unchecked. This CDR3 is 14 amino acids long. Germline V gene sequence: CDR1 DFQATT, CDR2 SNEGSKA (reference sequence).

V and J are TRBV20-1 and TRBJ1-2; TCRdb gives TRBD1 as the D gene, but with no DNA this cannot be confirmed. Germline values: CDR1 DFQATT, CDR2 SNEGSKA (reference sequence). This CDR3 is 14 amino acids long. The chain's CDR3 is CSARVSGNNYGYTF.

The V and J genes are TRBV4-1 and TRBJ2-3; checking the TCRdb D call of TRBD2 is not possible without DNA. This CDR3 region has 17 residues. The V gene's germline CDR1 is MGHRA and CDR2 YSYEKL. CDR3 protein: CASSQEYLEGDSDTQYF.

CDR3: CSARDLRESGYNEQFF. The chain employs TRBV20-1 and TRBJ2-1; absent DNA, TCRdb's TRBD2 call cannot be checked. This CDR3 has 16 residues. The germline CDR1 and CDR2 sequences are DFQATT and SNEGSKA (reference sequence).

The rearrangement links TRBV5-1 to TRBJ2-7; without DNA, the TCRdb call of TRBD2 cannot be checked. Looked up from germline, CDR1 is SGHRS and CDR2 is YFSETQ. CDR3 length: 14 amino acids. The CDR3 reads CASSWGLAAYEQYF.